The text below deals with one T cell receptor beta chain. It was with a constant-region primer and a V-primer adapter that TCRs were amplified over around 20 PCR cycles. In vitro transcription amplified isolated mRNA. TCRdb fed the reads into MiXCR, producing one record per CDR3 protein. The table lists roughly 50,000 distinct CDR3 sequences, around 34% of them singletons. Time point noted: after trial treatment. Treatment of the sample: LDRT plus nivolumab, ipilimumab, low-dose cyclophosphamide and aspirin (RACIN trial). The donors, trial participants, received nivolumab, ipilimumab, aspirin, low-dose cyclophosphamide and low-dose radiotherapy. The CDR3 spans 14 residues. Trimming cost V 4 bases and J 0 bases, with 11 bases left between them. Germline lookup yields CDR1 SGHNT and CDR2 YYREEE (reference sequence). This record comes from a study of low-dose radiotherapy and immunotherapy resistance in tumors. Study in general: On an every-two-weeks schedule, patients received intravenous nivolumab 240 mg, along with ipilimumab 1 mg/kg every six weeks. Gene-specific TRAV and TRBV primers were used for first-strand cDNA, covering alpha and beta chains.

V usage is TRBV5-4 and J usage is TRBJ2-7; maybe TRBD2 (6 bases). The sample consisted of PBMCs, taken after low-dose radiotherapy plus immunotherapy. The source is a male donor with rectosigmoid adenocarcinoma. The CDR3 here is CASSNFGSSYEQYF. The CDR3 bases are TGTGCCAGCAGCAACTTCGGGAGCTCCTACGAGCAGTACTTC.